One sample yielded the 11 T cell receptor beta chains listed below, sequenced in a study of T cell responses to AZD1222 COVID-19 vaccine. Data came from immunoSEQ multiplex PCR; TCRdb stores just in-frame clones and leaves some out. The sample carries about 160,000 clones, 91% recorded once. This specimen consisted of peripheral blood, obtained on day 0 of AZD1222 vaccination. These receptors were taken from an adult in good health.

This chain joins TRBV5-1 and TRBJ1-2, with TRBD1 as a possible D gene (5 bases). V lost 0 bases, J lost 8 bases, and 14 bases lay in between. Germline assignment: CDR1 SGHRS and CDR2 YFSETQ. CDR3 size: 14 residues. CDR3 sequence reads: CASSLEGRDGGYTF. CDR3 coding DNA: TGCGCCAGCAGCTTGGAGGGACGGGACGGAGGCTACACCTTC.

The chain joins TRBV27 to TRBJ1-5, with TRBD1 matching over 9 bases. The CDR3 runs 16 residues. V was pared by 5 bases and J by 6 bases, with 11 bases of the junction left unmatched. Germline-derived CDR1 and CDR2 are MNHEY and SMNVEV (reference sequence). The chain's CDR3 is CASSLTGGGWTQPQHF. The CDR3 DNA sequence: TGTGCCAGCAGTCTTACAGGGGGCGGTTGGACTCAGCCCCAGCATTTT.

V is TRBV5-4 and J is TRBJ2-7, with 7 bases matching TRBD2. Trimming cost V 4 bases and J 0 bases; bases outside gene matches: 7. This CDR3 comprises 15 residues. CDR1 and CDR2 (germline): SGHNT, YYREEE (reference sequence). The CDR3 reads CASSPWEGSSYEQYF. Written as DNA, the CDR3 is TGTGCCAGCAGCCCCTGGGAGGGGAGCTCCTACGAGCAGTACTTC.

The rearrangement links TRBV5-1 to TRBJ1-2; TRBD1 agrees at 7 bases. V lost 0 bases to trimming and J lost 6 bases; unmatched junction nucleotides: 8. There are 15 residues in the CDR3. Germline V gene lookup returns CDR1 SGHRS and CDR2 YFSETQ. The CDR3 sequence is CASSLGKQGRDGYTF. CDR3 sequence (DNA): TGCGCCAGCAGCTTGGGCAAACAGGGGAGAGATGGCTACACCTTC.

CDR3 in amino acids: CASSELAGDNNEQFF. CDR3 in DNA: TGTGCCAGCAGCGAACTAGCGGGAGATAACAATGAGCAGTTCTTC. The chain combines TRBV7-9 with TRBJ2-1; 11 bases align to TRBD2. CDR3 length equals 15 residues. V lost 5 bases to trimming and J lost 5 bases; unmatched junction nucleotides: 5. Germline V gene lookup returns CDR1 SEHNR and CDR2 FQNEAQ (reference sequence).

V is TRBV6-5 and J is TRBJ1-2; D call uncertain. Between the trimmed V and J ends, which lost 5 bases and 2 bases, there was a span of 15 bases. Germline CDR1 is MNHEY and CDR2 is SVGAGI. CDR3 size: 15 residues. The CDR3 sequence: CASSKNPGDNYGYTF. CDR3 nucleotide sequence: TGTGCCAGCAGTAAAAACCCGGGTGACAACTATGGCTACACCTTC.

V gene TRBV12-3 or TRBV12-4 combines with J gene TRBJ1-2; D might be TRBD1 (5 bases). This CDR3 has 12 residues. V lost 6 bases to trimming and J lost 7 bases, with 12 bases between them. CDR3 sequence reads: CASSSPGLGYTF. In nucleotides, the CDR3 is TGTGCCAGCAGCTCCCCGGGACTTGGCTACACCTTC.

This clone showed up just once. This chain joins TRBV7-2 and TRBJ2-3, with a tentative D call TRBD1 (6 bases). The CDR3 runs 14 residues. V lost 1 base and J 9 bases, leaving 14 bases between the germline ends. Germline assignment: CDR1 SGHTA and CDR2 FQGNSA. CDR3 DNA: TGTGCCAGCAGCTTAGAAGGACAGTGGGCAACGCAGTATTTT. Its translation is CASSLEGQWATQYF.

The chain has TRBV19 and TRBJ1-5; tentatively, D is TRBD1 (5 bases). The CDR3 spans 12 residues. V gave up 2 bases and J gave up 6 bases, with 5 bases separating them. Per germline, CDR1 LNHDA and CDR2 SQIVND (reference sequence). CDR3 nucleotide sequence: TGTGCCAGTAGTATAACAGGTCAGCCCCAGCATTTT. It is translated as CASSITGQPQHF.

CDR3 loop: CASSERTAEGYTF. The DNA for the CDR3 is TGTGCCAGCAGCGAGCGGACAGCGGAAGGCTACACCTTC. This rearrangement joins TRBV9 to TRBJ1-2, with a weak D call TRBD1 (6 bases). V lost 3 bases to trimming and J lost 8 bases, with 14 bases between them. The germline gives CDR1 SGDLS, CDR2 YYNGEE. The CDR3 length is 13 residues.

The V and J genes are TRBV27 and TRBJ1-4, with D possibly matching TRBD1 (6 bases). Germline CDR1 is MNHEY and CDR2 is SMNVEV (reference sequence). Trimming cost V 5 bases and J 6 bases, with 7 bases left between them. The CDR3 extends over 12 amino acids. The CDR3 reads CASSNRDEKLFF. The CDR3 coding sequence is TGTGCCAGCAGTAACAGGGATGAAAAACTGTTTTTT.